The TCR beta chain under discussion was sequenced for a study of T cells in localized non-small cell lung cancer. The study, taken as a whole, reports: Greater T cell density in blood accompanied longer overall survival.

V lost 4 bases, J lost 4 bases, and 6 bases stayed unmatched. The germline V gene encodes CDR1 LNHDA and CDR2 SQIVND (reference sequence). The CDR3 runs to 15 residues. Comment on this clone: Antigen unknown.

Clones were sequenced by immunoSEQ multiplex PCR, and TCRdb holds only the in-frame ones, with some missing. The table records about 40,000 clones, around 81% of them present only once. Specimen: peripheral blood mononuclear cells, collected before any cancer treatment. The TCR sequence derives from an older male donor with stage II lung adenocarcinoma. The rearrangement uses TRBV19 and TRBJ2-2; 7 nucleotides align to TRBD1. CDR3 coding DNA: TGTGCCAGTAGTAAACGACAGGGCCGCACCGGGGAGCTGTTTTTT. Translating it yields CASSKRQGRTGELFF. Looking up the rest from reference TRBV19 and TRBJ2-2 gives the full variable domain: DGGITQSPKYLFRKEGQNVTLSCEQNLNHDAMYWYRQDPGQGLRLIYYSQIVNDFQKGDIAEGYSVSREKKESFPLTVTSAQKNPTAFYLCASSKRQGRTGELFFGEGSRLTVL.